These T cell receptor beta chains were read from a single sample in a study of blood T cell repertoires in COVID-19. The data were produced by immunoSEQ multiplex PCR, yet TCRdb's version contains in-frame clones alone and is incomplete. The table includes fewer than 400,000 clones, 86% detected once. The sequenced sample consisted of PBMCs or T cells enriched from blood (not recorded which). The receptors were sampled from a man aged 25-45 years who had recovered from COVID-19. CDR3s include the opening cysteine and the closing phenylalanine or tryptophan. The D gene is left open where the match is weak. For some rows the clone size is stated as once, few or many, or as a class when expanded; others skip it.

D: TRBD2; J: TRBJ2-3; V: TRBV2; size: -; DNA: TGCGCCAGCAGTGAACGGAGCGGGAGAACAGTGGATACGCAGTATTTT; CDR3: CASSERSGRTVDTQYF
D: -; J: TRBJ1-1; V: TRBV3-1/TRBV3-2; size: -; DNA: TGTGCCAGCAGCCAAGTCCAGGGGGAAGCTTTCTTT; CDR3: CASSQVQGEAFF
D: TRBD2; J: TRBJ2-1; V: TRBV10-1; size: -; DNA: TGCGCCAGCAGTGAGTACGGGACTAGCGGGAGGAATGAGCAGTTCTTC; CDR3: CASSEYGTSGRNEQFF
D: -; J: TRBJ1-2; V: TRBV4-1; size: -; DNA: TGCGCCAGCAGCCAAGACCTTTATGGCTACACCTTC; CDR3: CASSQDLYGYTF
D: -; J: TRBJ1-2; V: TRBV19; size: -; DNA: TGTGCCAGTAGTATAGATCGGCAGCGGGCAGGGATCTTCGGCTACACCTTC; CDR3: CASSIDRQRAGIFGYTF
D: TRBD1; J: TRBJ2-1; V: TRBV3-1/TRBV3-2; size: few; DNA: TGTGCCAGCAGCCAAGTCACCGGGACAGGGACCTACAATGAGCAGTTCTTC; CDR3: CASSQVTGTGTYNEQFF
D: TRBD1; J: TRBJ2-1; V: TRBV18; size: -; DNA: TGTGCCAGCTCACCATTAGACAGGGGGTATTACAATGAGCAGTTCTTC; CDR3: CASSPLDRGYYNEQFF
D: TRBD1; J: TRBJ2-7; V: TRBV7-9; size: once; DNA: TGTGCCAGCAGCTTTCCGGGACAGGGCTCCAACTACGAGCAGTACTTC; CDR3: CASSFPGQGSNYEQYF
D: TRBD2; J: TRBJ2-2; V: TRBV7-9; size: -; DNA: TGTGCCAGCAGCTTTTCGGGAGGGGTTAACACCGGGGAGCTGTTTTTT; CDR3: CASSFSGGVNTGELFF
D: -; J: TRBJ1-5; V: TRBV6-4; size: -; DNA: TGTGCCAGCATCTTCCTAGGCGGAGCCAATCAGCCCCAGCATTTT; CDR3: CASIFLGGANQPQHF
D: TRBD1; J: TRBJ2-7; V: TRBV5-4; size: once; DNA: TGTGCCAGCAGCTTGGCTACAGGGGCCTCCTACGAGCAGTACTTC; CDR3: CASSLATGASYEQYF